This TCR beta chain was observed in a study of response to subunit inactivated influenza vaccine. This clonotype was counted only a few times. V lost 6 bases, J lost 0 bases, and 15 bases lay in between. This CDR3 is 15 amino acids long. CDR1 MNHNS and CDR2 SASEGT come from the germline V gene. TCRdb redid the calling of the RT-PCR reads with MiXCR, one entry per CDR3 protein. The table lists about 650,000 distinct CDR3 sequences, approximately 14% of them singletons. The V and J genes are TRBV6-1 and TRBJ2-7, with a tentative D call TRBD2 (6 bases). The sample here was PBMCs from blood, taken 14 days before vaccination. This clonotype originated in a man aged 50-59 years who received an inactivated influenza vaccine. The CDR3 loop reads CASREGRAPSYEQYF. DNA for the CDR3: TGTGCCAGCAGGGAGGGCAGGGCCCCCTCCTACGAGCAGTACTTC.